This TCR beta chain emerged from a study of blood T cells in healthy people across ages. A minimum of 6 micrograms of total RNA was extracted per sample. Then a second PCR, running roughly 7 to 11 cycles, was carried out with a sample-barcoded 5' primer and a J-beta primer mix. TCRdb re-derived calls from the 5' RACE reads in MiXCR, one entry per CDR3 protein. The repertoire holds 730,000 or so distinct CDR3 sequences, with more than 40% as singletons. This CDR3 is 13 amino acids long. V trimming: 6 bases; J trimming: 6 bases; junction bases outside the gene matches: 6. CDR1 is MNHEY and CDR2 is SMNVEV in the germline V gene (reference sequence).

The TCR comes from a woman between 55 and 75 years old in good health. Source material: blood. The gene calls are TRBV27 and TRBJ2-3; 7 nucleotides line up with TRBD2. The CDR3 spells CASRWEGRDTQYF. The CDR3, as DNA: TGTGCCAGCAGGTGGGAGGGCCGGGATACGCAGTATTTT.